The rows below give T cell receptor beta chains drawn from one sample of a study of cytomegalovirus exposure and HLA in healthy donors. Assay: immunoSEQ multiplex PCR; the TCRdb copy retains only in-frame clones and omits some. The sample holds about 170,000 clones, about 76% seen once. The sample taken for sequencing was PBMCs. The receptors were gathered from a female donor in good health and CMV-seronegative. Each CDR3 is given with its conserved first and last residue. A D gene is named only where the DNA matches it firmly. A clone size is listed for some rows: how often the clone was seen (once, few, many), or a class if it is expanded.

j_gene,abundance,v_gene,d_gene,CDR3aa,CDR3nt
TRBJ1-4,few,TRBV28,TRBD1,CASSFGARTGVEKLFF,TGTGCCAGCAGTTTTGGAGCGAGGACAGGGGTTGAAAAACTGTTTTTT
TRBJ2-2,.,TRBV6-5,TRBD2,CASSYGAGGTGELFF,TGTGCCAGCAGTTACGGCGCGGGAGGTACCGGGGAGCTGTTTTTT
TRBJ1-2,.,TRBV5-6,TRBD1,CASSLVDRATNYGYTF,TGTGCCAGCAGCTTGGTCGACAGGGCCACTAACTATGGCTACACCTTC
TRBJ2-1,.,TRBV27,TRBD1,CASTRTGQGAARGVAFF,TGTGCCAGCACACGGACTGGACAGGGGGCCGCTCGGGGGGTAGCGTTCTTC
TRBJ1-2,few,TRBV19,TRBD1,CASSTGVITPGYTF,TGTGCCAGTAGCACAGGGGTAATCACCCCTGGCTACACCTTC
TRBJ1-1,.,TRBV18,TRBD1,CASSPDRMEAFF,TGTGCCAGCTCACCGGACAGGATGGAAGCTTTCTTT
TRBJ2-6,.,TRBV19,TRBD2,CASSRLAGTSGANVLTF,TGTGCCAGTAGTAGACTAGCGGGGACTTCTGGGGCCAACGTCCTGACTTTC
TRBJ1-1,.,TRBV5-1,.,CASSSRDSYTEAFF,TGCGCCAGCAGTTCGAGGGATTCTTACACTGAAGCTTTCTTT
TRBJ2-1,.,TRBV7-9,.,CASSFLTRGGGGYNEQFF,TGTGCCAGCAGCTTCCTCACGAGGGGGGGCGGGGGATACAATGAGCAGTTCTTC
TRBJ2-1,few,TRBV6-1,TRBD2,CASSGLAGGAYNEQFF,TGTGCCAGCAGTGGACTAGCGGGAGGCGCCTACAATGAGCAGTTCTTC
TRBJ2-1,few,TRBV14,.,CASSRGRSSYNEQFF,TGTGCCAGCAGCCGCGGTCGGAGCTCCTACAATGAGCAGTTCTTC
TRBJ2-7,.,TRBV5-1,TRBD1,CASSWGQGDYGQYF,TGCGCCAGCAGCTGGGGACAGGGAGATTACGGGCAGTACTTC
TRBJ1-3,.,TRBV6-5,TRBD1,CASRLQGTGNTIYF,TGTGCCAGCAGATTACAGGGGACTGGAAACACCATATATTTT
TRBJ2-1,.,TRBV9,.,CASSLRDWGVYNEQFF,TGTGCCAGCAGCCTTCGGGATTGGGGGGTGTACAATGAGCAGTTCTTC
TRBJ2-7,.,TRBV4-1,.,CASSQAPPGVYEQYF,TGCGCCAGCAGCCAAGCGCCCCCAGGCGTGTACGAGCAGTACTTC
TRBJ1-2,few,TRBV15,TRBD1,CATSRTGQGEGYTF,TGTGCCACCAGCAGAACAGGACAGGGGGAGGGCTACACCTTC
TRBJ2-7,.,TRBV13,TRBD2,CASSLDGTRGTYEQYF,TGTGCCAGCAGCTTAGATGGGACTAGGGGAACCTACGAGCAGTACTTC
TRBJ2-3,.,TRBV27,.,CASSFRGFTDTQYF,TGTGCCAGCAGTTTTAGGGGATTCACAGATACGCAGTATTTT
TRBJ2-7,.,TRBV4-1,.,CASSREGGGAYEQYF,TGCGCCAGCAGCAGGGAGGGGGGCGGAGCCTACGAGCAGTACTTC
TRBJ1-4,.,TRBV5-5,.,CASSLGAWLEKLFF,TGTGCCAGCAGCTTGGGGGCGTGGCTCGAAAAACTGTTTTTT
TRBJ1-2,.,TRBV19,.,CASSRSELPGYGYTF,TGTGCCAGTAGTAGGTCTGAGTTACCGGGCTATGGCTACACCTTC
TRBJ1-1,.,TRBV19,TRBD1,CASRMTGMNTEAFF,TGTGCCAGTAGGATGACAGGGATGAACACTGAAGCTTTCTTT
TRBJ2-7,.,TRBV7-9,TRBD1,CASSLSGQGAYEQYF,TGTGCCAGCAGCTTAAGTGGGCAGGGGGCCTACGAGCAGTACTTC
TRBJ1-2,.,TRBV5-1,.,CASSPWPGYGYTF,TGCGCCAGCAGCCCCTGGCCGGGGTATGGCTACACCTTC
TRBJ2-5,.,TRBV5-1,TRBD2,CASSLAAGPGETQYF,TGCGCCAGCAGCTTGGCAGCGGGGCCGGGAGAGACCCAGTACTTC
TRBJ1-1,few,TRBV7-8,.,CASSLLVAGALNTEAFF,TGTGCCAGCAGCTTATTGGTGGCAGGGGCATTAAACACTGAAGCTTTCTTT
TRBJ2-7,few,TRBV4-1,TRBD2,CASSPIGGSSYEQYF,TGCGCCAGCAGTCCTATTGGCGGGAGCTCCTACGAGCAGTACTTC
TRBJ1-2,.,TRBV21-1,.,CASSKMGDRQPANYGYTF,TGTGCCAGCAGCAAAATGGGGGACAGGCAACCCGCTAACTATGGCTACACCTTC
TRBJ1-5,.,TRBV7-8,.,CASSLSGRNSNQPQHF,TGTGCCAGCAGCTTGTCAGGGCGTAATAGCAATCAGCCCCAGCATTTT
TRBJ2-3,.,TRBV5-1,TRBD2,CARTSGVDTQYF,TGCGCCAGGACTAGCGGGGTAGATACGCAGTATTTT
TRBJ1-4,.,TRBV6-5,.,CASSPTVWEKLFF,TGTGCCAGCAGCCCCACAGTATGGGAAAAACTGTTTTTT
TRBJ1-1,few,TRBV18,TRBD1,CASSPGQQNTEAFF,TGTGCCAGCTCACCGGGACAGCAGAACACTGAAGCTTTCTTT
TRBJ2-7,.,TRBV5-5,TRBD2,CASRGLASYEQYF,TGTGCCAGCAGAGGACTAGCCTCCTACGAGCAGTACTTC
TRBJ1-1,.,TRBV7-3,.,CASSIDSSNTEAFF,TGTGCCAGCAGCATTGACAGTTCGAACACTGAAGCTTTCTTT